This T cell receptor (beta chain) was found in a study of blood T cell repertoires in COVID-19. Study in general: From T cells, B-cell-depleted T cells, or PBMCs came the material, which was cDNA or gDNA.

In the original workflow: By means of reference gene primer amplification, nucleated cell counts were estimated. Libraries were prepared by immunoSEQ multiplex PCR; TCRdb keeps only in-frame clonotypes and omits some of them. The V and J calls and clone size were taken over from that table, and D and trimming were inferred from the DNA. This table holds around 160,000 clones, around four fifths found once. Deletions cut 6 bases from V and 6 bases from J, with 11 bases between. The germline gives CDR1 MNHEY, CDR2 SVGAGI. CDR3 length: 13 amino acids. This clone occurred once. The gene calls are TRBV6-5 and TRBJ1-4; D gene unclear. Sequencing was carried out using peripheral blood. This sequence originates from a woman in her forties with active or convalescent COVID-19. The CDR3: CASRGGSYEKLFF. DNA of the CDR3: TGTGCCAGCAGGGGAGGCAGTTATGAAAAACTGTTTTTT.